This T cell receptor (beta chain) is from a study of blood T cells in healthy people across ages. Findings of the study overall: More naive CD4+ cells and higher diversity marked long-lived donors relative to aged donors.

This CDR3 region has 12 residues. Looked up from germline, CDR1 is SQVTM and CDR2 is ANQGSEA. With V trimmed by 7 bases and J by 7 bases, 10 bases remained unmatched. This clonotype was picked up many times. Antigen: not known. The authors ran a second PCR of about 7 to 12 cycles using a sample-barcoded 5' primer and a J-beta primer mix. TCRdb called the 5' RACE reads again in MiXCR, with one record for every CDR3 protein. The sample lists roughly 800,000 distinct CDR3 sequences, around 36% occurring once. Sequenced material: blood. The source of this sequence is a man in his late teens or twenties in good health. This chain connects TRBV29-1 to TRBJ2-7, with TRBD1 matching 7 bases. The CDR3 DNA reads as TGCAGCGCCCAACAGGGGTTGGGGGAGCAGTACTTC. Translation gives CSAQQGLGEQYF.